A selection of T cell receptor beta chains follows, all from one sample in a study of OX40 agonist ivuxolimab in advanced cancers. Sequenced by immunoSEQ multiplex PCR; TCRdb stores in-frame clones only, minus some. The sample contains approximately 100,000 clones, roughly 90% of which appear only once. The sequencing here drew on CD4+ or CD8+ T cells sorted from blood, taken in a trial of the OX40 agonist ivuxolimab. Receptor source: an adult with an advanced solid tumor such as melanoma, head and neck, liver or kidney cancer. CDR3s include the opening cysteine and the closing phenylalanine or tryptophan. D genes are given only for firm matches. A row's size may be missing; if present it is once, few, many or a size class.

TRBJ1-1 | TRBV5-1 | TRBD1 | NA | TGCGCCAGCAGCTTGCAGGCGGGACAGGGGAACACTGAAGCTTTCTTT | CASSLQAGQGNTEAFF
TRBJ1-2 | TRBV9 | NA | NA | TGTGCCAGCAGCGCCCAGGGTAGCGGGCACAACGGAGGTGGCTACACCTTC | CASSAQGSGHNGGGYTF
TRBJ1-5 | TRBV7-6 | NA | few | TGTGCCAGCAGCTCCAGGGCCCGTCAGCCCCAGCATTTT | CASSSRARQPQHF
TRBJ1-6 | TRBV6-1 | NA | NA | TGTGCCAGCACCCCGTCCGTGGGGATTTCACCCCTCCACTTT | CASTPSVGISPLHF
TRBJ1-1 | TRBV7-9 | NA | NA | TGTGCCAGCAGCTTAACGGACTGGAACACTGAAGCTTTCTTT | CASSLTDWNTEAFF
TRBJ1-5 | TRBV30 | NA | NA | TGTGCCCTTTCGGCGGGTGGCAATCAGCCCCAGCATTTT | CALSAGGNQPQHF
TRBJ2-3 | TRBV5-6 | TRBD1 | once | TGTGCCAGCAGCCCGGGACAGGGATCCACAGATACGCAGTATTTT | CASSPGQGSTDTQYF
TRBJ2-3 | TRBV19 | NA | few | TGTGCCAGTAGCATGGGGAAGGGGGCAGATACGCAGTATTTT | CASSMGKGADTQYF
TRBJ1-3 | TRBV27 | TRBD1 | NA | TGTGCCAGCAGTCCACAGGGGGCGCCTGGAAACACCATATATTTT | CASSPQGAPGNTIYF
TRBJ2-1 | TRBV7-2 | NA | NA | TGTGCCAGCAGCCCCGACGCCCCTCTCGGAAATGAGCAGTTCTTC | CASSPDAPLGNEQFF
TRBJ2-7 | TRBV21-1 | NA | NA | TGTGCCAGCAGCAAATGTGCAGGGCACTCCTACGAGCAGTACTTC | CASSKCAGHSYEQYF
TRBJ2-2 | TRBV7-9 | TRBD1 | once | TGTGCCAGCAGCTTGACAGGGAGTGCCGGGGAGCTGTTTTTT | CASSLTGSAGELFF
TRBJ2-7 | TRBV7-9 | TRBD1 | NA | TGTGCCAGCACCCGAGGGACAGTCGCCTACGAGCAGTACTTC | CASTRGTVAYEQYF
TRBJ1-5 | TRBV5-1 | TRBD1 | once | TGCGCCAGCAGCCCCGGGACAGGTGGCAATCAGCCCCAGCATTTT | CASSPGTGGNQPQHF
TRBJ2-3 | TRBV18 | NA | NA | TGTGCCAGCTCACCACCAGATTGGCGGAACACAGATACGCAGTATTTT | CASSPPDWRNTDTQYF
TRBJ2-1 | TRBV27 | NA | NA | TGTGCCAGCAGTTTTAGAGGACCGTCCCTCAGTGAGCAGTTCTTC | CASSFRGPSLSEQFF
TRBJ2-3 | TRBV7-2 | TRBD1 | NA | TGTGCCAGCAGCCTTTACAGGGGGATCTTCATTGGGTCAGATACGCAGTATTTT | CASSLYRGIFIGSDTQYF
TRBJ1-5 | TRBV28 | NA | NA | TGTGCCAGCAGTCAAGGGCGCCAGCCCCAGCATTTT | CASSQGRQPQHF
TRBJ1-5 | TRBV29-1 | NA | NA | TGCAGCGCTAGGGGGAATAGCAATCAGCCCCAGCATTTT | CSARGNSNQPQHF
TRBJ2-5 | TRBV5-5 | NA | NA | TGTGCCAGCAGCTTGGAACAGGGTCTAAAGACCCAGTACTTC | CASSLEQGLKTQYF
TRBJ2-7 | TRBV14 | NA | NA | TGTGCCAGCAGCCGAGGACTCATCCGGTACGAGCAGTACTTC | CASSRGLIRYEQYF
TRBJ1-3 | TRBV5-1 | TRBD1 | NA | TGCGCCAGCAGTTATAATACAGGGGGCTCTGGAAACACCATATATTTT | CASSYNTGGSGNTIYF
TRBJ2-7 | TRBV7-3 | TRBD1 | NA | TGTGCCAGCAGTCAACAGGGGGCTAGCATGTACGAGCAGTACTTC | CASSQQGASMYEQYF